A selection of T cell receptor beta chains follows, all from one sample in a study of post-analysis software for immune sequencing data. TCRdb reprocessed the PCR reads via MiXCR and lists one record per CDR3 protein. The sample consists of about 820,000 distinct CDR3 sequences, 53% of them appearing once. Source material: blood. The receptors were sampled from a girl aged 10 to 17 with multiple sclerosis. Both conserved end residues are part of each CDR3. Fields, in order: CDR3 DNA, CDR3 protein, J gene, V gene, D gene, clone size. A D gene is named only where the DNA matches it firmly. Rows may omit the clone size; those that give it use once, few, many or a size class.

TGTGCCAGCAGCTTGACGTTAGACGGCAATCAGCCCCAGCATTTT	CASSLTLDGNQPQHF	TRBJ1-5	TRBV7-8	NA	NA
TGTGCCAGCAGTTACCGCCGCCCCATCGTTCCGACCTACGAGCAGTACTTC	CASSYRRPIVPTYEQYF	TRBJ2-7	TRBV6-5	NA	few
TGTGCCGGCAGCTGGGGAAACACTGAAGCTTTCTTT	CAGSWGNTEAFF	TRBJ1-1	TRBV3-1	NA	NA
TGCGCCAGCAGCTTGGGCCCTAGCGGGGCAAACATTCAGTACTTC	CASSLGPSGANIQYF	TRBJ2-4	TRBV5-1	TRBD2	few
TGTGCCAGCAGGAAGACGGACAGGGGCTATGGCTACACCTTC	CASRKTDRGYGYTF	TRBJ1-2	TRBV6-5	TRBD1	NA
TGTGCCAGTGCACCCCTCCAACTACGCTTGTCCTACGAGCAGTACTTC	CASAPLQLRLSYEQYF	TRBJ2-7	TRBV12-3/TRBV12-4	NA	many
TGCAGCGTTGATCCGGGTCGGCAAGAGACCCAGTACTTC	CSVDPGRQETQYF	TRBJ2-5	TRBV29-1	NA	NA
TGCGCCAGCACCCCCGGGGGGGGTTGGAGTTCTTCGCGGATGAACACTGAAGCTTTCTTT	CASTPGGGWSSSRMNTEAFF	TRBJ1-1	TRBV5-1	NA	NA
TGCAGCGTTTTGAATACAGGGGGCTTGGCGGAGACCCAGTACTTC	CSVLNTGGLAETQYF	TRBJ2-5	TRBV29-1	TRBD1	NA
TGTGCCAGCCTCAAGGAGCGGGGGGCCTTCTCTGGGGCCAACGTCCTGACTTTC	CASLKERGAFSGANVLTF	TRBJ2-6	TRBV5-6	TRBD2	NA
TGTGCCAGCACCTTAACCTCAGGGAGCTCCTACGAGCAGTACTTC	CASTLTSGSSYEQYF	TRBJ2-7	TRBV7-9	NA	few
TGCGGGGGACTAGCAGACACAGATACGCAGTATTTT	CGGLADTDTQYF	TRBJ2-3	TRBV20-1	TRBD2	few
TGTGCCAGCAGTTACGGAGGGGTTGAGTATGGCTACACCTTC	CASSYGGVEYGYTF	TRBJ1-2	TRBV6-6	NA	NA
TGTGCTAGTGGTTTGGCCACCGACCCCCGCACAGATACGCAGTATTTT	CASGLATDPRTDTQYF	TRBJ2-3	TRBV12-5	NA	NA
TGTGCCAGCAGCCGGGCTGTGACTAGCTGGGAGCAGTACTTC	CASSRAVTSWEQYF	TRBJ2-7	TRBV3-1	TRBD2	few
TGCGCCAGCAGCTTGGATGTGACAGGGGTTCGCTACGAGCAGTACTTC	CASSLDVTGVRYEQYF	TRBJ2-7	TRBV5-1	TRBD1	few
TGTGCCGGCAAGGGGCACCTAGCGGTCGGAGACGAGCAGTACTTC	CAGKGHLAVGDEQYF	TRBJ2-7	TRBV25-1	TRBD2	few
TGTGCCAGCAGCACCTACAGGGATGTTAACTATGGCTACACCTTC	CASSTYRDVNYGYTF	TRBJ1-2	TRBV7-3	NA	few
TGTGCCAGCAGCTTCCAGGGTGTCCGGAACTATGGCTACACCTTC	CASSFQGVRNYGYTF	TRBJ1-2	TRBV7-9	NA	many